A selection of T cell receptor beta chains follows, all from one sample in a study of cytomegalovirus exposure and HLA in healthy donors. Produced via immunoSEQ multiplex PCR; TCRdb's table is partial and in-frame only. Of around 200,000 clones listed, 70% to 85% were seen once; the top ten hold approximately 0.22%. The specimen was PBMCs. All receptors come from a girl aged 2 to 9 in good health and CMV-seronegative. Each CDR3 is given with its conserved first and last residue. A D gene is named only where the DNA matches it firmly. Clone size is shown for a subset of rows, as once, few, many or a class of expanded clone.

clone_size j_call v_call d_call cdr3_nt cdr3_aa
NA TRBJ1-5 TRBV5-5 NA TGTGCCAGCTCGCAGAATTCCAATCAGCCCCAGCATTTT CASSQNSNQPQHF
few TRBJ2-4 TRBV5-4 NA TGTGCCAGCAGCTCGGGAGACCGTTTAGCCAAAAACATTCAGTACTTC CASSSGDRLAKNIQYF
NA TRBJ1-1 TRBV9 NA TGTGCCAGCAGCGTAGCTGCCGGGGACACTGAAGCTTTCTTT CASSVAAGDTEAFF
NA TRBJ1-5 TRBV5-1 NA TGCGCCAGCAGCTTGGATGGACTGATCAATCAGCCCCAGCATTTT CASSLDGLINQPQHF
NA TRBJ2-7 TRBV4-1 NA TGCGCCAGCAGCCAAGAGGTATCAGGGTCCTACGAGCAGTACTTC CASSQEVSGSYEQYF
NA TRBJ2-1 TRBV11-2 NA TGTGCCAGCAGCTTAGACGTGTCACAGGTCGGCAATGAGCAGTTCTTC CASSLDVSQVGNEQFF
NA TRBJ1-1 TRBV6-1 NA TGTGCCAGCAGTGTTGGGACAGAAGCTTTCTTT CASSVGTEAFF
NA TRBJ2-1 TRBV4-2 NA TGTGCCAGCAGCCCCGGGGAGCGACTACTGAACAATGAGCAGTTCTTC CASSPGERLLNNEQFF
NA TRBJ2-1 TRBV30 TRBD2 TGTGCCTGGAGCTCCGGGACTAGCGCATACAATGAGCAGTTCTTC CAWSSGTSAYNEQFF
NA TRBJ2-3 TRBV5-1 TRBD2 TGCGCCAGCAGCTTGGCCGCGGCGGGGGTACAAGATACGCAGTATTTT CASSLAAAGVQDTQYF
NA TRBJ2-7 TRBV4-1 TRBD1 TGCGCCAGCAGCCAGCCGGGACAGGTCTTTCCCTTCTCCTACGAGCAGTACTTC CASSQPGQVFPFSYEQYF
NA TRBJ2-2 TRBV7-7 TRBD2 TGTGCCAGCAGCTTCAAACTAGCGGAGTTGCCGAACACCGGGGAGCTGTTTTTT CASSFKLAELPNTGELFF
NA TRBJ2-3 TRBV27 TRBD2 TGTGCCAGCAACGCGGGAGGGACAGATACGCAGTATTTT CASNAGGTDTQYF
NA TRBJ1-1 TRBV7-3 TRBD1 TGTGCCAGCAGCTTAGACAGGGGGCACACTGAAGCTTTCTTT CASSLDRGHTEAFF
NA TRBJ2-1 TRBV2 TRBD2 TGTGCCAGCAGTGAACGTATTAGCGGGGGTATTGTAAATGAGCAGTTCTTC CASSERISGGIVNEQFF
NA TRBJ2-1 TRBV7-9 NA TGTGCCAGCACCATCTGTTTTGTGAAGGGGTGCCACAATGAGCAGTTCTTC CASTICFVKGCHNEQFF
NA TRBJ2-5 TRBV5-1 TRBD2 TGCGCCAGCAGCGCCCCGGAAACTAGCGGGAGCGGAGAAGAGACCCAGTACTTC CASSAPETSGSGEETQYF
NA TRBJ2-2 TRBV29-1 NA NA CSVAGGANTGELFF
NA TRBJ1-6 TRBV7-9 TRBD1 TGTGCCAGCAGGCAAACAGGGGAAAGGAATTCACCCCTCCACTTT CASRQTGERNSPLHF
NA TRBJ2-5 TRBV13 TRBD2 TGTGCCAGCAGCTTCGTTGCGGGGGGGCAAGAGACCCAGTACTTC CASSFVAGGQETQYF
NA TRBJ1-2 TRBV6-5 NA TGTGCCAGCAGCCCCCACGCGCACTATGGCTACACCTTC CASSPHAHYGYTF
few TRBJ1-5 TRBV11-2 TRBD1 TGTGCCAGCAGCTCGGGACAGGGGTCCCGTTCTCAGCCCCAGCATTTT CASSSGQGSRSQPQHF
few TRBJ2-7 TRBV6-1 TRBD1 TGTGCCAGCAGTGTGGGACAGGGGGGCTACGAGCAGTACTTC CASSVGQGGYEQYF
NA TRBJ2-1 TRBV9 TRBD2 TGTGCCAGCAGCGTATTGGGATCGGGGGGTCCCTGGGATGAGCAGTTCTTC CASSVLGSGGPWDEQFF
NA TRBJ2-2 TRBV30 TRBD1 TGTGCCTGGAGTGTACGAGGGGGCCGGACCGGGGAGCTGTTTTTT CAWSVRGGRTGELFF
NA TRBJ2-1 TRBV27 TRBD2 TGTGCCAGCAGTTTGGATGCTAGCGGCCCCTACAATGAGCAGTTCTTC CASSLDASGPYNEQFF
few TRBJ1-1 TRBV19 NA TGTGCCAGTAGTATACGACAGGACACTGAAGCTTTCTTT CASSIRQDTEAFF
NA TRBJ2-7 TRBV14 NA TGTGCCAGCAGCCAAGGGCGGAGTGGTCCTGGCGAGCAGTACTTC CASSQGRSGPGEQYF
NA TRBJ2-7 TRBV7-9 NA TGTGCCAGCAACCAGGGGTCCGGGACACAGTACTTC CASNQGSGTQYF
NA TRBJ1-1 TRBV27 NA TGTGCCAGCAGTTTCAGGATGAACACTGAAGCTTTCTTT CASSFRMNTEAFF
NA TRBJ1-5 TRBV6-1 NA TGTGCCAGCAGTGAGCAGGGGAGTATGAGCAATCAGCCCCAGCATTTT CASSEQGSMSNQPQHF
NA TRBJ2-7 TRBV2 TRBD1 TGTGCCAGCGATTTTCCCGGGACAGGGTTCTACGAGCAGTACTTC CASDFPGTGFYEQYF
NA TRBJ2-3 TRBV28 TRBD2 TGTGCCAGCAATCCGGTACCGGGGGGGCCGGGGACAGATACGCAGTATTTT CASNPVPGGPGTDTQYF
NA TRBJ2-3 TRBV10-1 TRBD1 TGCGCCAGCAGTGACCCCGCAATTCCGGGACAGGGGGCCGATACGCAGTATTTT CASSDPAIPGQGADTQYF
once TRBJ1-5 TRBV6-1 TRBD1 TGTGCCAGCAGTGAACCGCGAGGGACAGTCAATCAGCCCCAGCATTTT CASSEPRGTVNQPQHF
NA TRBJ2-5 TRBV11-2 NA TGTGCCAGCAGCTTGAGGCCCTTGATGGAGTATTGGGAGACCCAGTACTTC CASSLRPLMEYWETQYF
NA TRBJ2-7 TRBV2 TRBD1 TGTGCCAGCAGCGTGGGACAGTTGGGCTCCTACGAGCAGTACTTC CASSVGQLGSYEQYF
few TRBJ1-1 TRBV5-1 NA TGCGCCAGCAGCTTGGGAGGGTTGGGGAACACTGAAGCTTTCTTT CASSLGGLGNTEAFF
NA TRBJ2-2 TRBV5-1 TRBD1 TGCGCCAGCAGCTTCGGACAGGCGAACACCGGGGAGCTGTTTTTT CASSFGQANTGELFF
NA TRBJ2-7 TRBV5-4 NA TGTGCCAGCAGCTCCGCCCAACGCACAGGGTTGGACGAGCAGTACTTC CASSSAQRTGLDEQYF